Listed below are T cell receptor beta chains from one sample, sequenced in a study of blood T cells in healthy people across ages. TCRdb recomputed calls from the 5' RACE reads with MiXCR, one row per CDR3 protein. This table has roughly 800,000 distinct CDR3 sequences, approximately 25% appearing once. The sample was also reused in another study, on T cells of mothers and their children.

Source material: blood. These receptors were obtained from a boy aged 5-17 years in good health. The CDR3 runs from the conserved cysteine through the conserved F or W. Fields, in order: clone size, D gene, V gene, J gene, CDR3 DNA, CDR3 protein. A D gene is named only where the DNA matches it firmly. Some rows have no size entry. The others give once, few or many, or a class for an expanded clone.

NA,NA,TRBV4-1,TRBJ1-1,TGCGCCAGCAGCCACCCGGTAGGGGGCACTGAAGCTTTCTTT,CASSHPVGGTEAFF
NA,TRBD2,TRBV20-1,TRBJ2-7,TGCAGTGCCCTAGCGGAAGTTTACGAGCAGTACTTC,CSALAEVYEQYF
many,TRBD2,TRBV3-1,TRBJ2-7,TGTGCCAGCAGCCGGACTAGCGGGTCCTACGAGCAGTACTTC,CASSRTSGSYEQYF
few,NA,TRBV7-7,TRBJ2-1,TGTGCTAGCAGCTTAGGGTCGGGGAATGAGCAGTTCTTC,CASSLGSGNEQFF
NA,NA,TRBV7-9,TRBJ1-4,TGTGCCAGCAGCTTAGACAGCCTTAATGAAAAACTGTTTTTT,CASSLDSLNEKLFF
NA,NA,TRBV30,TRBJ1-1,TGTGCCTGGAAAAGGACAGTTATGAACACTGAAGCTTTCTTT,CAWKRTVMNTEAFF
NA,NA,TRBV6-5,TRBJ1-3,TGTGCCAGCAGACTAATAGCAGGAAACACCATATATTTT,CASRLIAGNTIYF
few,NA,TRBV15,TRBJ1-5,TGTGCCACCGGCTGGGGCTATAGCAATCAGCCCCAGCATTTT,CATGWGYSNQPQHF
NA,TRBD1,TRBV10-3,TRBJ1-1,TGTGCCATCAGTAATCCACCCGGGACAGGGAGTTCTGAAGCTTTCTTT,CAISNPPGTGSSEAFF
once,TRBD1,TRBV11-2,TRBJ1-5,TGTGCCAGCAGCTTAGCGGGACAGGGGTTTAGCAATCAGCCCCAGCATTTT,CASSLAGQGFSNQPQHF
NA,NA,TRBV29-1,TRBJ2-7,TGCAGCGTCCCAGCGGCGACCTCCTACGAGCAGTACTTC,CSVPAATSYEQYF
NA,TRBD2,TRBV7-2,TRBJ2-5,TGTGCCAGCAGCTACGAACCGGGACTAGTCGAGACCCAGTACTTC,CASSYEPGLVETQYF
NA,TRBD1,TRBV5-1,TRBJ1-5,TGCGCCAGCAGCCCCCGGCCTGTAGGGACAGCTTATAGCAATCAGCCCCAGCATTTT,CASSPRPVGTAYSNQPQHF
few,NA,TRBV9,TRBJ2-5,TGTGCCAGCAGCTCCGGGACTCAGACCCAAGAGACCCAGTACTTC,CASSSGTQTQETQYF